This T cell receptor (beta chain) was sequenced during a study of Ad26.COV2.S vaccination and SARS-CoV-2 variants. Study information: A COV1001 Ad26.COV2.S trial-arm participant provided the sample. Intramuscular Ad26.COV2.S doses were given once or twice, 56 days apart.

Documented treatment: approximately 18 received Ad26.COV2.S at low or high dose, single or two shots; a few received placebo; per-sample allocation not given. On day 63 after the first injection, vaccine and placebo recipients gave samples. As to this clone: Its antigen remains unknown.

General study findings and limits: Similar non-spike TCR breadth was observed in recipients of vaccine and of placebo.

Data came from immunoSEQ multiplex PCR; TCRdb stores just in-frame clones and leaves some out. The table has some 410,000 clones, roughly 90% seen once. Deletions cut 1 base from V and 4 bases from J, with 7 bases between. The CDR3 totals 13 residues. The chain recombines TRBV12-3 or TRBV12-4 with TRBJ1-2; unclear D gene. The sample was peripheral blood, taken in a trial of Ad26.COV2.S vaccine versus placebo. The clonotype originates from a person between 18 and 65 years old who received the Ad26.COV2.S COVID-19 vaccine or a placebo. The CDR3 region is CASSLVVGYGYTF. The CDR3 bases are TGTGCCAGCAGTTTAGTTGTCGGCTATGGCTACACCTTC.